These 3 T cell receptor beta chains were sequenced from one sample in a study of T-cell memory formation after mild COVID-19. Each CDR3 protein is one row after TCRdb ran MiXCR on the 5' RACE reads. The table has 350,000 to 450,000 distinct CDR3 sequences, around an eighth seen once; the top ten hold around 22%. Material for sequencing was PBMCs or a T cell subset sorted from them (not recorded which). Receptor source: a man between 18 and 35 years old who had mild COVID-19 (a few samples of this study predate the infection). Cell type and time point are not known.

At least ten counts were recorded for this clonotype. The chain couples TRBV4-1 to TRBJ1-5; perhaps TRBD1 as D (5 bases). Trimming removed 2 bases at V and 2 bases at J, with 7 bases between. There are 14 residues in the CDR3. Looked up from germline, CDR1 is MGHRA and CDR2 is YSYEKL. This chain's CDR3 is CASSQSRGNQPQHF. CDR3 DNA: TGCGCCAGCAGCCAATCCAGGGGCAATCAGCCCCAGCATTTT.

V is TRBV20-1 and J is TRBJ2-7; D may be TRBD1 (5 bases). V lost 0 bases and J 0 bases, leaving 12 bases between the germline ends. This CDR3 has 15 residues. In germline, CDR1 is DFQATT, CDR2 SNEGSKA (reference sequence). The CDR3 reads CSARDRLRGSYEQYV. CDR3 coding DNA: TGCAGTGCTAGAGATCGGCTTAGGGGCTCCTACGAGCAGTACGTC.

This clonotype has a handful of counts. The rearrangement joins TRBV27 to TRBJ1-2; weak D call: TRBD1 (6 bases). This CDR3 is built from 13 residues. The V gene lost 3 bases and the J gene lost 4 bases, with 9 bases spanning the gap. CDR1 and CDR2 (germline): MNHEY, SMNVEV (reference sequence). DNA for the CDR3: TGTGCCAGCAGTTTTGGACAGTCCTATGGCTACACCTTC. Protein product: CASSFGQSYGYTF.